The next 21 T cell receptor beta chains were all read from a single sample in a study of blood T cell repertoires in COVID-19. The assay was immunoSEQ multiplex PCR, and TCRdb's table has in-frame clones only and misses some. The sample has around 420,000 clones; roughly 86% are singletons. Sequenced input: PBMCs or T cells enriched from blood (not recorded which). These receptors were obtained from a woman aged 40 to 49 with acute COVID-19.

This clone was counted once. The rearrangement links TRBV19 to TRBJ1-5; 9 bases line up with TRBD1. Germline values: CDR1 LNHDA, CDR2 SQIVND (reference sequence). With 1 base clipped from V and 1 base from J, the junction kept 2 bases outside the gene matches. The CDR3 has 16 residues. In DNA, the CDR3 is TGTGCCAGTAGTATAGTGGGACAGGGAAGCAATCAGCCCCAGCATTTT. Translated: CASSIVGQGSNQPQHF.

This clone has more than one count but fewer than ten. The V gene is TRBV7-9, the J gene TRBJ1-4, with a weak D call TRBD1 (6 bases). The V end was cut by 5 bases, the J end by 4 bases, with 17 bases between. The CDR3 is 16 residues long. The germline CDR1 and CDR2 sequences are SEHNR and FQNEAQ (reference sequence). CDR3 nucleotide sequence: TGTGCCAGCAGCCCCTCTCGAGGGGGACGTAATGAAAAACTGTTTTTT. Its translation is CASSPSRGGRNEKLFF.

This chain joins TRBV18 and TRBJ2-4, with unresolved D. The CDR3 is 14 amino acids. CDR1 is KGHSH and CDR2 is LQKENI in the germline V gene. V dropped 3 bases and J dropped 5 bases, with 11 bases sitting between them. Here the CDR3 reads CASSPPHRENIQYF. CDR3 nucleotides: TGTGCCAGCTCACCGCCCCACAGAGAAAACATTCAGTACTTC.

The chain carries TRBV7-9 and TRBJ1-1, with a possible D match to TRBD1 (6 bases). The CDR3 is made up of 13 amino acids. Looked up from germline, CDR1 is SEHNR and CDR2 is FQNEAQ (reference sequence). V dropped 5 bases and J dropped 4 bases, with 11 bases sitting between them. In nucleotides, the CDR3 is TGTGCCAGCAGCCCACAGGGTGGCACTGAAGCTTTCTTT. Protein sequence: CASSPQGGTEAFF.

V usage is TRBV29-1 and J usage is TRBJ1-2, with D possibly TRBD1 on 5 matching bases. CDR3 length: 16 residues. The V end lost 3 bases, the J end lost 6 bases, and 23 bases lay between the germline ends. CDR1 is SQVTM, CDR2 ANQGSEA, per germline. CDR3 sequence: CSVEGVGRGTFDGYTF. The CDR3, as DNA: TGCAGCGTTGAGGGCGTGGGAAGGGGTACGTTCGATGGCTACACCTTC.

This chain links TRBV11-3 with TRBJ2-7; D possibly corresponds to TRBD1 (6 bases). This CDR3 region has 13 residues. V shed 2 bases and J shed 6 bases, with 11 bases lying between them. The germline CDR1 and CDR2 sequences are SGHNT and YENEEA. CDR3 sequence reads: CASSLTGIGEQYF. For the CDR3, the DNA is TGTGCCAGCAGCTTAACAGGGATCGGCGAGCAGTACTTC.

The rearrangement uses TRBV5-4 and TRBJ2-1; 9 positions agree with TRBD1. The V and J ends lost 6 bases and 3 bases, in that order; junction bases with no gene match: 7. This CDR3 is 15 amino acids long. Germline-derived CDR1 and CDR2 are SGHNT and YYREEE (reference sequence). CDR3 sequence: CASKPGTGIYNEQFF. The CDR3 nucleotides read TGTGCCAGCAAACCCGGGACAGGGATCTACAATGAGCAGTTCTTC.

CDR3 loop: CASSQGRSKSPLHF. The CDR3 nucleotides read TGCGCCAGCAGCCAAGGGCGGTCCAAATCACCCCTCCACTTT. This chain uses TRBV4-1 with TRBJ1-6; no clear D. The V and J ends lost 1 base and 10 bases respectively, with 11 bases between them. CDR1 and CDR2 from the germline V gene are MGHRA and YSYEKL. The CDR3 runs to 14 residues.

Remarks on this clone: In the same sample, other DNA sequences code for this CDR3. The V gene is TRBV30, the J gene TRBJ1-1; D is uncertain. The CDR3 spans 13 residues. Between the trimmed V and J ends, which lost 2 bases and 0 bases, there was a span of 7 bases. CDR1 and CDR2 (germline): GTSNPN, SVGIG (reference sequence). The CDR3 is CAWSLGLNTEAFF. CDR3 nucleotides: TGTGCCTGGAGTTTGGGCTTGAACACTGAAGCTTTCTTT.

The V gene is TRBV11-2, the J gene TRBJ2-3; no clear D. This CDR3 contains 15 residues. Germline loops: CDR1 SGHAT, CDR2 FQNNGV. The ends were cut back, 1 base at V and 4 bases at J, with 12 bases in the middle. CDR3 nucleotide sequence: TGTGCCAGCAGCTTAGTTGCGATTAATCCAGATACGCAGTATTTT. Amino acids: CASSLVAINPDTQYF.

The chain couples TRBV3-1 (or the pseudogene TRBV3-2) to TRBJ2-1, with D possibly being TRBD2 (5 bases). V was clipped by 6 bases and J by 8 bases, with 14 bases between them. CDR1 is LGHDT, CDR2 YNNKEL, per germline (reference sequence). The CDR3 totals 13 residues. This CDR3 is CASSPRTGYEQFF. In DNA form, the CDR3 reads TGTGCCAGCAGTCCAAGAACGGGGTATGAGCAGTTCTTC.

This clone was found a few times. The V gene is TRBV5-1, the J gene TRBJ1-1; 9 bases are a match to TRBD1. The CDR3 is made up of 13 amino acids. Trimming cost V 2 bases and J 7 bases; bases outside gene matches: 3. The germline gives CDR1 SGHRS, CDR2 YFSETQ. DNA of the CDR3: TGCGCCAGCAGCTTAAGGACAGGGGATGAAGCTTTCTTT. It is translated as CASSLRTGDEAFF.

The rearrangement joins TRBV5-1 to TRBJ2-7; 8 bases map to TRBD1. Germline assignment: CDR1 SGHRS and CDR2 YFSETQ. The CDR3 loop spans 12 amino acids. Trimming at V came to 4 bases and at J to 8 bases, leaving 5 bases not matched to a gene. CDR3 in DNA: TGCGCCAGCAGCATAGGACAGGGACAGCAGTACTTC. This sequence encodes CASSIGQGQQYF.

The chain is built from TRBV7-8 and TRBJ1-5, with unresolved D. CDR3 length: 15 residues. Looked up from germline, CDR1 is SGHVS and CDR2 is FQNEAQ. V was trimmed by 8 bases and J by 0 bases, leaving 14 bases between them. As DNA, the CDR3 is TGTGCCAGCGCCGAGACACCTTATAGCAATCAGCCCCAGCATTTT. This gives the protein CASAETPYSNQPQHF.

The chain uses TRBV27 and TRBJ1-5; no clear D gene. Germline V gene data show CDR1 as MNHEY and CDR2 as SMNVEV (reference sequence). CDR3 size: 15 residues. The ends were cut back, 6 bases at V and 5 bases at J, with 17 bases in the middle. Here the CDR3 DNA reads TGTGCCAGCAGGAAAAGGACTGCCGCGGATCAGCCCCAGCATTTT. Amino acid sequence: CASRKRTAADQPQHF.

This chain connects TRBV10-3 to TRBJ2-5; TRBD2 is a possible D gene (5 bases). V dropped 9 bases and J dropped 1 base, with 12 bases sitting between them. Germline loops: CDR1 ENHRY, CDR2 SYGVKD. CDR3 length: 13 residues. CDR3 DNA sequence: TGTGCCATTATGGAGGCGCGCCAAGAGACCCAGTACTTC. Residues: CAIMEARQETQYF.

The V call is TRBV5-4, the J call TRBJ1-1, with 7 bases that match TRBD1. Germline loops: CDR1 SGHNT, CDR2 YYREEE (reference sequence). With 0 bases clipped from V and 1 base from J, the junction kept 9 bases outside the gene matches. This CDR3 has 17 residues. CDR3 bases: TGTGCCAGCAGCTTGGGAGGGGGCCTTATTTCGAACACTGAAGCTTTCTTT. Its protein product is CASSLGGGLISNTEAFF.

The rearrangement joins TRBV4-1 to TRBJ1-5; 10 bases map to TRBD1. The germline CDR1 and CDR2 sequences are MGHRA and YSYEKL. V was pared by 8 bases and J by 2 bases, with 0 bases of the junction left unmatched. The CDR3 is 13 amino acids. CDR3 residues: CASGTGGNQPQHF. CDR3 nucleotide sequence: TGCGCCAGCGGGACAGGGGGCAATCAGCCCCAGCATTTT.

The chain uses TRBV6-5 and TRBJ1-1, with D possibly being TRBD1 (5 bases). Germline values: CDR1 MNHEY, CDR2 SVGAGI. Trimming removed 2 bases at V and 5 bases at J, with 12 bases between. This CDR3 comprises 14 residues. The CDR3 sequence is CASSYVGGTTEAFF. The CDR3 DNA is TGTGCCAGCAGTTACGTCGGGGGAACAACTGAAGCTTTCTTT.

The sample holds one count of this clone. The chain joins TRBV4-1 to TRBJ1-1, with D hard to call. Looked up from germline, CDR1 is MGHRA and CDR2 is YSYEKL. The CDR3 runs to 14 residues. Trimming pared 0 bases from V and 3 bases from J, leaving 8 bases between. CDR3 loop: CASSQDLFDTEAFF. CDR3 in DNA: TGCGCCAGCAGCCAAGATTTGTTCGACACTGAAGCTTTCTTT.

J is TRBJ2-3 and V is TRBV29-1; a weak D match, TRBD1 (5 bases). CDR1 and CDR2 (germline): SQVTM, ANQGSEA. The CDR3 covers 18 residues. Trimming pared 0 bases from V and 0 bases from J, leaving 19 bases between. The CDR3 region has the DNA TGCAGCGTTGAAGATCTTAGACAGACGACACCTAGCACAGATACGCAGTATTTT. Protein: CSVEDLRQTTPSTDTQYF.